The next 19 T cell receptor beta chains were all read from a single sample in a study of blood T cell repertoires in COVID-19. Libraries were prepared by immunoSEQ multiplex PCR; TCRdb keeps only in-frame clonotypes and omits some of them. The sample yields 120,000 or so clones, around three quarters seen once. Sequencing was done on a sample of peripheral blood. All receptors come from a middle-aged man with active or convalescent COVID-19.

This rearrangement joins TRBV5-1 to TRBJ2-3; D possibly corresponds to TRBD2 (5 bases). This CDR3 contains 13 residues. Germline V gene data show CDR1 as SGHRS and CDR2 as YFSETQ. V was trimmed by 0 bases and J by 6 bases, leaving 8 bases between them. The CDR3 here is CASSLGTGDTQYF. The CDR3 region has the DNA TGCGCCAGCAGCTTGGGTACGGGGGATACGCAGTATTTT.

The chain joins TRBV5-4 to TRBJ2-2, with 9 positions matching TRBD2. CDR3 length equals 17 residues. The ends lost 4 bases at V and 4 bases at J; junction bases unmatched: 11. Germline loops: CDR1 SGHNT, CDR2 YYREEE (reference sequence). CDR3 bases: TGTGCCAGCAGCCGCCCCGGTAGCGGGAGTTTCACCGGGGAGCTGTTTTTT. It encodes CASSRPGSGSFTGELFF.

The V call is TRBV24-1, the J call TRBJ2-5; D may be TRBD2 (6 bases). CDR1 and CDR2 (germline): KGHDR, SFDVKD. V was pared by 3 bases and J by 4 bases, with 17 bases between. The CDR3 is 16 amino acids. CDR3 DNA: TGTGCCACCAGTGATCCATCGGAGGGGATCCGAGAGACCCAGTACTTC. Translation gives CATSDPSEGIRETQYF.

This clone has ten or more counts. This chain joins TRBV7-9 and TRBJ1-1; D possibly corresponds to TRBD1 (6 bases). The CDR3 sequence is 13 residues long. Germline CDR1 is SEHNR and CDR2 is FQNEAQ (reference sequence). With 5 bases removed from V and 7 bases from J, the gap between germline ends came to 14 bases. This CDR3 is CASSKPGTIEAFF. DNA for the CDR3: TGTGCCAGCAGCAAACCGGGGACAATTGAAGCTTTCTTT.

The count of this clone is one. The rearrangement uses TRBV7-2 and TRBJ2-3, with TRBD2 matching over 10 bases. The germline V gene encodes CDR1 SGHTA and CDR2 FQGNSA. Trimming removed 5 bases from V and 10 bases from J; junction bases left unmatched: 21. The CDR3 has 18 residues. Written as DNA, the CDR3 is TGTGCCAGCAGCCCTAGGGGGTCTAGCGGGGGCGGTTTGGTGGCGCAGTATTTT. It codes for CASSPRGSSGGGLVAQYF.

V is TRBV6-5 and J is TRBJ1-1; D gene unclear. The CDR3 extends over 14 amino acids. The germline V gene encodes CDR1 MNHEY and CDR2 SVGAGI. The V end lost 7 bases, the J end lost 4 bases, and 16 bases lay between the germline ends. The DNA for the CDR3 is TGTGCCAGCACCACCCTCAGGTCCCTCACTGAAGCTTTCTTT. As protein: CASTTLRSLTEAFF.

J is TRBJ2-7 and V is TRBV18, with D tentatively TRBD2 (6 bases). This CDR3 spans 15 amino acids. Germline CDR1 is KGHSH and CDR2 is LQKENI. The ends were cut back, 3 bases at V and 6 bases at J, with 18 bases in the middle. The CDR3 DNA follows: TGTGCCAGCTCACCGGAGGGGACGCTTACCGCCGAGCAGTACTTC. Translation: CASSPEGTLTAEQYF.

V gene TRBV5-5 combines with J gene TRBJ1-1; tentatively, D is TRBD1 (6 bases). The CDR3 is made up of 14 amino acids. V lost 1 base and J lost 1, with 8 bases in between. The germline V gene encodes CDR1 SGHKS and CDR2 YYEKEE (reference sequence). The DNA of the CDR3 is TGTGCCAGCAGCTTGACAGGGCGGAACACTGAAGCTTTCTTT. Encoded protein: CASSLTGRNTEAFF.

The genes are TRBV11-2 and TRBJ2-3; tentatively, D is TRBD2 (6 bases). Per the germline V gene, CDR1 is SGHAT and CDR2 is FQNNGV. V lost 0 bases, J lost 2 bases, and 12 bases lay in between. The CDR3 is 16 amino acids. The CDR3 loop reads CASSLEFGGYTDTQYF. The DNA for the CDR3 is TGTGCCAGCAGCTTAGAATTCGGGGGATACACAGATACGCAGTATTTT.

The chain recombines TRBV30 with TRBJ2-3; D is unclear. V lost 3 bases and J lost 1, with 14 bases in between. CDR1 is GTSNPN, CDR2 SVGIG, per germline (reference sequence). CDR3 size: 15 residues. CDR3 region: CAWRAVPPGTDTQYF. CDR3 nucleotide sequence: TGTGCCTGGAGAGCTGTCCCGCCCGGCACAGATACGCAGTATTTT.

Comments on this clone: Germline and junction disagree at one end, which may indicate a read error. The same CDR3 is also encoded by other DNA sequences in this sample. This sequence joins TRBV19 and TRBJ2-3; possibly TRBD2 for D (5 bases). This CDR3 has 13 residues. Germline CDR1 and CDR2: LNHDA and SQIVND (reference sequence). The CDR3 bases are TGCGCCAGTAGTAGACTAAACACAGATACGCAGTATTTT. Its translation: CASSRLNTDTQYF.

The gene calls are TRBV5-4 and TRBJ2-3, with 7 nucleotides matching TRBD1. The germline CDR1 and CDR2 sequences are SGHNT and YYREEE (reference sequence). CDR3 length equals 14 residues. J was trimmed by 4 bases and V by 3 bases; bases with no gene match: 5. CDR3 sequence (DNA): TGTGCCAGCAGCTCACAGGGGTTGCCAGATACGCAGTATTTT. It specifies CASSSQGLPDTQYF.

This sequence joins TRBV6-5 and TRBJ1-4; a weak D match, TRBD1 (5 bases). CDR3 size: 13 residues. Germline CDR1 and CDR2: MNHEY and SVGAGI. V lost 7 bases, J lost 4 bases, and 10 bases lay in between. The CDR3 bases are TGTGCCAGCATGGGGGGAAATAATGAAAAACTGTTTTTT. Residues: CASMGGNNEKLFF.

On this clone: One end of the junction is discordant with germline, which a read error may explain. The genes are TRBV6-2 or TRBV6-3 and TRBJ2-7; TRBD1 aligns across 7 bases. This CDR3 has 14 residues. Germline CDR1 and CDR2: MNHEY and SVGEGT. CDR3 protein: CASRYWTGAYEQYF. The CDR3 coding sequence is TGTGCCAGCAGATACTGGACAGGAGCCTACGAGCAGTACTTC.

CDR3 sequence: CASSLWWGENTEAFF. The CDR3 nucleotides read TGTGCCAGCAGCCTATGGTGGGGGGAGAACACTGAAGCTTTCTTT. This rearrangement joins TRBV9 to TRBJ1-1, with D perhaps TRBD1 (5 bases). From germline, CDR1 is SGDLS and CDR2 YYNGEE. V shed 4 bases and J shed 1 base, with 14 bases lying between them. The CDR3 has 15 residues.

This sequence joins TRBV5-6 and TRBJ2-7, with TRBD1 matching over 8 bases. The junction had 11 bases not matched to a gene; V was cut back by 6 bases and J by 0 bases. Germline lookup yields CDR1 SGHDT and CDR2 YYEEEE. The CDR3 spans 16 residues. The DNA of the CDR3 is TGTGCCAGCACTGCGAGAGGACAGGGCATCTCCTACGAGCAGTACTTC. Translating it yields CASTARGQGISYEQYF.

The chain has TRBV2 and TRBJ1-2; tentative D call: TRBD1 (5 bases). The CDR3 has 13 amino acids. Trimming pared 7 bases from V and 4 bases from J, leaving 13 bases between. Germline-derived CDR1 and CDR2 are SNHLY and FYNNEI. The CDR3 DNA follows: TGTGCCAGCAACTTTGGACAAAGCTATGGCTACACCTTC. Its protein product is CASNFGQSYGYTF.

The chain employs TRBV28 and TRBJ2-1; D is perhaps TRBD2 (6 bases). Germline V gene data show CDR1 as MDHEN and CDR2 as SYDVKM. The CDR3 is 19 amino acids. Trimming took 5 bases from V and 4 from J, leaving 27 bases between them. DNA for the CDR3: TGTGCCAGCAGTCTTAAAGCGGGTTGGCGGACCGAGGGTTACAATGAGCAGTTCTTC. It encodes CASSLKAGWRTEGYNEQFF.

The rearrangement joins TRBV29-1 to TRBJ1-1; TRBD1 matches at 12 bases. From germline, CDR1 is SQVTM and CDR2 ANQGSEA. Trimming removed 6 bases from V and 5 bases from J; junction bases left unmatched: 7. The length of the CDR3 is 14 residues. The DNA for the CDR3 is TGCAGCGTGGGACAGGGGGCTCTAGCTACTGAAGCTTTCTTT. As protein: CSVGQGALATEAFF.